Listed here is a single TCR beta chain. Sequencing was performed with immunoSEQ multiplex PCR; in TCRdb, only in-frame clones are kept and a portion is missing. The sample consists of 30,000 to 40,000 clones, over 85% of them appearing once. These data originate in a study of T cell changes during pregnancy in multiple sclerosis. The CDR3 spans 17 residues. V lost 4 bases to trimming and J lost 10 bases; unmatched junction nucleotides: 15. Per germline, CDR1 SGDLS and CDR2 YYNGEE. This specimen consisted of CD8+ T cells from peripheral blood mononuclear cells, obtained in the third trimester of pregnancy. The chain has TRBV9 and TRBJ2-1, with 12 bases that match TRBD2. The source of this sequence is a female donor with multiple sclerosis, enrolled in a pregnancy study. The CDR3 loop is CASSSSPLAGGPREQFF. CDR3 coding DNA: TGTGCCAGCAGCTCATCCCCTCTAGCGGGGGGGCCTCGAGAGCAGTTCTTC.